The T cell receptor beta chain under discussion was sequenced for a study of blood T cell repertoires in COVID-19. Study-level information: Spain, Italy and the United States supplied samples that represented acute and convalescent COVID-19. The analysed material was cDNA or gDNA that came from T cells, B-cell-depleted T cells, or PBMCs.

The table came from immunoSEQ multiplex PCR; TCRdb's copy has only in-frame clones and leaves some out. The data contain around 150,000 clones, 87% of them singletons. J was trimmed by 0 bases and V by 4 bases; bases with no gene match: 6. CDR1 and CDR2 from the germline V gene are MGHDK and SYGVNS. CDR3 length: 16 residues. The clonotype originates from an older woman with active or convalescent COVID-19. The chain links TRBV25-1 to TRBJ2-1, with 7 bases matching TRBD1. The sample comprised peripheral blood. Here the CDR3 reads CASSATGVSSYNEQFF. The CDR3 nucleotides read TGTGCCAGCAGTGCCACAGGGGTGAGCTCCTACAATGAGCAGTTCTTC.